The present T cell receptor beta chain was sequenced within a study of post-analysis software for immune sequencing data. General study points: F-measure co-clustering was strong for batch-matched samples.

This clonotype was counted only a few times. Its antigen is unknown. Each TCR beta cDNA library carried unique molecular identifiers. MiXCR, run by TCRdb on the PCR reads, gives a single entry per CDR3 protein. The data show hundreds of thousands of distinct CDR3 sequences, roughly 29% seen once. The clonotype comes from a girl between 10 and 17 years old with multiple sclerosis. Material for sequencing was blood.

The CDR3: CASSSSGGYQETQYF. CDR3 DNA sequence: TGTGCCAGCAGTTCTAGCGGTGGATACCAAGAGACCCAGTACTTC. This chain connects TRBV28 to TRBJ2-5; 7 bases match TRBD2. Germline CDR1 reads MDHEN; CDR2 reads SYDVKM. This CDR3 has 15 amino acids. Losses at the gene ends were 4 bases for V and 0 bases for J; bases not matched to a gene: 5.